The rows below give T cell receptor beta chains drawn from one sample of a study of beta chain features in type 1 diabetes. Sequenced by immunoSEQ multiplex PCR; TCRdb stores in-frame clones only, minus some. The table includes about 900,000 clones, around a sixth detected once. Material for sequencing was naive CD4+ T cells from blood. These receptors were taken from a woman under 30 in good health. CDR3s include the opening cysteine and the closing phenylalanine or tryptophan. Fields, in order: CDR3 protein, CDR3 DNA, clone size, V gene, J gene, D gene. A D gene is named only where the DNA matches it firmly. Size tells how often a clone was seen (once, few, many) or the class of an expanded clone, and some rows leave it out.

CASSSRTSGMTDTQYF	TGTGCCAGCAGCTCGCGGACTAGCGGGATGACAGATACGCAGTATTTT	NA	TRBV7-2	TRBJ2-3	TRBD2
CASSVRSAAEASYNEQFF	TGTGCCAGCAGCGTACGATCCGCGGCTGAAGCCTCCTACAATGAGCAGTTCTTC	NA	TRBV9	TRBJ2-1	NA
CASSWGLAGGGSYEQYF	TGTGCCAGCAGCTGGGGACTAGCGGGAGGGGGCTCCTACGAGCAGTACTTC	few	TRBV7-2	TRBJ2-7	TRBD2
CASSQTSGSYNEQFF	TGCGCCAGCAGCCAGACTAGCGGGAGCTACAATGAGCAGTTCTTC	few	TRBV5-1	TRBJ2-1	TRBD2
CASSQDADPYEQYF	TGCGCCAGCAGCCAAGATGCCGACCCCTACGAGCAGTACTTC	NA	TRBV4-3	TRBJ2-7	NA
CAITPSGSNFGDEQYF	TGTGCCATCACCCCTAGCGGGAGTAATTTTGGGGACGAGCAGTACTTC	NA	TRBV10-3	TRBJ2-7	TRBD2
CARNWTVPYEQYF	TGTGCCAGGAACTGGACAGTTCCCTACGAGCAGTACTTC	few	TRBV25-1	TRBJ2-7	NA
CASSQAIAGGPLGVDTQYF	TGTGCCAGCAGCCAGGCGATAGCGGGAGGGCCTTTGGGGGTCGATACGCAGTATTTT	few	TRBV4-2	TRBJ2-3	TRBD2
CASSKIGQGTDTQYF	TGTGCCAGCAGCAAAATCGGACAGGGCACAGATACGCAGTATTTT	once	TRBV28	TRBJ2-3	TRBD1
CATISNYGYTF	TGTGCCACCATAAGTAACTATGGCTACACCTTC	NA	TRBV28	TRBJ1-2	NA
CASRDRGRTGELFF	TGCGCCAGCAGAGACAGGGGGCGCACCGGGGAGCTGTTTTTT	NA	TRBV5-1	TRBJ2-2	TRBD1
CSVQGGDTQYF	TGCAGCGTTCAGGGGGGTGATACGCAGTATTTT	few	TRBV29-1	TRBJ2-3	NA
CATSRRVGENNEQFF	TGTGCCACCAGCAGGAGGGTTGGGGAAAACAATGAGCAGTTCTTC	few	TRBV15	TRBJ2-1	NA
CASSTLLSTSGRTDTQYF	TGTGCCAGCAGCACCCTTTTAAGTACTAGCGGGAGGACAGATACGCAGTATTTT	NA	TRBV21-1	TRBJ2-3	NA
CASSQGAGEVTGELFF	TGTGCCAGCAGCCAAGGGGCGGGAGAGGTCACCGGGGAGCTGTTTTTT	NA	TRBV4-2	TRBJ2-2	TRBD2
CASSAYTGELFF	TGTGCCAGTAGTGCTTACACCGGGGAGCTGTTTTTT	NA	TRBV19	TRBJ2-2	NA
CASRLALSPTTDTQYF	TGTGCAAGTCGCTTAGCGCTGAGCCCGACCACAGATACGCAGTATTTT	NA	TRBV12-2	TRBJ2-3	NA
CASSQDRDRGNEKLFF	TGTGCCAGCAGCCAAGATCGGGACAGGGGTAATGAAAAACTGTTTTTT	few	TRBV14	TRBJ1-4	TRBD1
CASSSLRENTEAFF	TGTGCCAGCAGCTCTCTCCGGGAGAACACTGAAGCTTTCTTT	NA	TRBV5-6	TRBJ1-1	NA
CASSLERFNTGELFF	TGCGCCAGCAGCTTGGAACGTTTTAACACCGGGGAGCTGTTTTTT	NA	TRBV5-1	TRBJ2-2	NA
CAIGSGRGGAVETQYF	TGTGCCATCGGGTCGGGCAGAGGGGGTGCGGTGGAGACCCAGTACTTC	NA	TRBV10-3	TRBJ2-5	NA
CASSSPGHSTDTQYF	TGTGCCAGCAGTTCCCCGGGACACAGCACAGATACGCAGTATTTT	NA	TRBV28	TRBJ2-3	NA
CASSSSGIPGNTIYF	TGTGCCAGCAGCTCGAGCGGGATTCCTGGAAACACCATATATTTT	few	TRBV13	TRBJ1-3	NA
CASSVALAGGPYTGELFF	TGTGCCAGCAGCGTAGCGCTAGCGGGAGGGCCGTACACCGGGGAGCTGTTTTTT	once	TRBV9	TRBJ2-2	TRBD2
CASSLQGYTDTQYF	TGTGCCAGCAGCTTACAGGGTTACACAGATACGCAGTATTTT	NA	TRBV7-9	TRBJ2-3	NA
CASSFSDRGGYTF	TGTGCCAGCAGTTTTTCCGACCGGGGAGGCTACACCTTC	NA	TRBV28	TRBJ1-2	NA
CASSGEQGPYEQYF	TGTGCCAGCAGTGGGGAACAGGGGCCCTACGAGCAGTACTTC	NA	TRBV6-1	TRBJ2-7	TRBD1
CASSHSGTSTSNEQFF	TGTGCCAGCAGCCATTCCGGGACTAGTACCTCCAATGAGCAGTTCTTC	few	TRBV4-2	TRBJ2-1	TRBD2
CASRAHGYEQFF	TGTGCCAGCAGGGCTCACGGGTATGAGCAGTTCTTC	few	TRBV5-4	TRBJ2-1	NA
CSVGRGTSGSYEQYF	TGCAGCGTTGGGCGGGGGACTAGCGGGAGCTACGAGCAGTACTTC	few	TRBV29-1	TRBJ2-7	TRBD2
CASSGGLVSYEQYF	TGCGCCAGCAGCGGGGGACTAGTGTCCTACGAGCAGTACTTC	NA	TRBV5-1	TRBJ2-7	TRBD2
CASSFAAGGVDEQYF	TGTGCCAGCAGCTTTGCGGCGGGAGGGGTGGACGAGCAGTACTTC	few	TRBV7-2	TRBJ2-7	TRBD2
CASSLAEAQYF	TGCGCCAGCAGCTTGGCGGAAGCCCAGTACTTC	NA	TRBV5-1	TRBJ2-5	NA
CASRRDFKSSYNEQFF	TGTGCCAGCAGACGGGACTTCAAGAGCTCCTACAATGAGCAGTTCTTC	few	TRBV6-6	TRBJ2-1	NA
CASSLQGVTRSYTF	TGTGCCAGCAGTTTACAGGGGGTCACGAGGAGCTACACCTTC	NA	TRBV28	TRBJ1-2	TRBD1
CACHPRGRRRTQPQHF	TGTGCCTGTCATCCCAGGGGCCGCCGGCGGACTCAGCCCCAGCATTTT	NA	TRBV30	TRBJ1-5	NA
CASSPRAASVTGELFF	TGTGCCAGCAGCCCCAGGGCGGCTAGCGTTACCGGGGAGCTGTTTTTT	NA	TRBV5-4	TRBJ2-2	NA